This TCR beta chain appears in the sequencing data of a study of OX40 agonist ivuxolimab in advanced cancers. V lost 3 bases and J lost 1, with 8 bases in between. The CDR3 runs 14 residues. Germline assignment: CDR1 KGHSH and CDR2 LQKENI. TCRdb's table, derived via immunoSEQ multiplex PCR, lists solely in-frame clones and lacks some. The sample has roughly 110,000 clones, approximately 90% seen once. The rearrangement uses TRBV18 and TRBJ2-3; D unresolved. The TCR was taken from an adult with an advanced solid tumor such as melanoma, head and neck, liver or kidney cancer. The input for sequencing was CD4+ or CD8+ T cells sorted from blood, taken in a trial of the OX40 agonist ivuxolimab. The chain's CDR3 is CASSPLPRTDTQYF. The CDR3 DNA sequence: TGTGCCAGCTCACCTTTGCCACGCACAGATACGCAGTATTTT.